The entry below gives a single T cell receptor (beta chain) sequence along with its context. The antigen is undetermined. This sample was included in a study of T cell responses to AZD1222 COVID-19 vaccine. Study-wide results and limits: Only 5 or 6 AZD1222 recipients tested seropositive at baseline. Clonal diversity was possibly underestimated; the donors were predominantly white British and more often female.

The CDR3 covers 13 residues. CDR1 and CDR2 from the germline V gene are MNHEY and SVGAGI. V was pared by 2 bases and J by 4 bases, with 8 bases between. Profiling relied on immunoSEQ multiplex PCR, and the TCRdb table lists in-frame clones only, not all of them. The sample records approximately 190,000 clones, approximately 90% being singletons. This specimen was peripheral blood, taken on day 0 of AZD1222 vaccination. The chain links TRBV6-5 to TRBJ2-5; D is unresolved. This receptor was obtained from an adult in good health. The chain's CDR3 is CASSYELRETQYF. Written as DNA, the CDR3 is TGTGCCAGCAGTTACGAGTTGAGAGAGACCCAGTACTTC.